This note documents a single T cell receptor beta chain sequence. These data are taken from a study of blood T cell repertoires in COVID-19. Across the study: Acute and convalescent COVID-19 specimens originated in the United States, Italy and Spain.

The germline V gene has CDR1 SGHDN and CDR2 FVKESK. J was trimmed by 5 bases and V by 4 bases; bases with no gene match: 8. The CDR3 is made up of 15 amino acids. Libraries were prepared by immunoSEQ multiplex PCR; TCRdb keeps only in-frame clonotypes and omits some of them. The sample lists roughly 410,000 clones, about nine tenths occurring once. The TCR was taken from a woman in her forties with COVID-19, enrolled during active disease. Sequencing was carried out using peripheral blood. The chain recombines TRBV14 with TRBJ1-1; 9 bases are shared with TRBD1. For the CDR3, the DNA is TGTGCCAGCAGCCCCGTGGGGACAGGGCGAACTGAAGCTTTCTTT. This translates into CASSPVGTGRTEAFF.